Sequencing of this TCR beta chain was carried out in a study of blood T cell repertoires in COVID-19. Study information: Specimens from acute and convalescent COVID-19 originated in the United States, Italy and Spain.

Trimming cost V 2 bases and J 5 bases, with 12 bases left between them. The CDR3 extends over 14 amino acids. Germline V gene data show CDR1 as SNHLY and CDR2 as FYNNEI. In the original processing: Amplification of reference gene primers provided the estimated nucleated cell counts. TCRdb keeps only in-frame clones here, not all; method: immunoSEQ multiplex PCR. V, J and clone size reflect that table, while D and trimming were determined from the DNA. Of 35,000 or so clones listed, just over 90% are singletons. The sequence was collected from a human donor in a cohort sampled during active COVID-19. The chain recombines TRBV2 with TRBJ2-5; a weak D match, TRBD2 (6 bases). The sequenced material came from peripheral blood. CDR3 residues: CASSEKRARETQYF. The CDR3 nucleotides read TGTGCCAGCAGTGAAAAGCGGGCCCGGGAGACCCAGTACTTC.